This T cell receptor beta chain stems from a study of T cell changes during pregnancy in multiple sclerosis. The length of the CDR3 is 16 residues. V was clipped by 6 bases and J by 0 bases, with 15 bases between them. The germline CDR1 and CDR2 sequences are MDHEN and SYDVKM. This clone was seen ten or more times. Measured with immunoSEQ multiplex PCR; TCRdb has only the in-frame clones, and not every one. This sample yields about 75,000 clones, of which roughly nine tenths are seen a single time; 0.9% belongs to the top ten. The sequences come from peripheral blood, collected in the first trimester of pregnancy. The TCR originated in a female donor in good health, enrolled as a control in a pregnancy study. This chain links TRBV28 with TRBJ1-3; tentatively, D is TRBD1 (6 bases). The CDR3 sequence is CASRKTGTGSGNTIYF. The CDR3 nucleotides are TGTGCCAGCAGGAAGACAGGTACGGGCTCTGGAAACACCATATATTTT. Variable domain in full (rest from reference TRBV28 and TRBJ1-3): DVKVTQSSRYLVKRTGEKVFLECVQDMDHENMFWYRQDPGLGLRLIYFSYDVKMKEKGDIPEGYSVSREKKERFSLILESASTNQTSMYLCASRKTGTGSGNTIYFGEGSWLTVV.